These T cell receptor beta chains were read from a single sample in a study of blood T cell repertoires in COVID-19. Assay used: immunoSEQ multiplex PCR; TCRdb lists only in-frame clones, some missing. The top ten clones hold roughly 30% of a sample with approximately 44,000 clones, over 70% of them seen once. Input material: peripheral blood. Receptors were obtained from a woman of 80 years or more with acute or convalescent COVID-19. The CDR3 runs from the conserved cysteine through the conserved F or W. The D gene is left open where the match is weak. Size values are once, few and many counts, or a class for expanded clones, and some rows have none.

clone size: once
V gene: TRBV6-6
J gene: TRBJ1-2
D gene: NA
CDR3 DNA: TGTGCCACCAGGCAGGGTTCCTTGAGTGGCTACACCTTC
CDR3 protein: CATRQGSLSGYTF

clone size: few
V gene: TRBV14
J gene: TRBJ1-1
D gene: TRBD1
CDR3 DNA: TGTGCCAGCAGCCAACGACCGGGACAGGCTAGGAACACTGAAGCTTTCTTT
CDR3 protein: CASSQRPGQARNTEAFF

clone size: NA
V gene: TRBV2
J gene: TRBJ2-1
D gene: TRBD2
CDR3 DNA: TGTGCCAGCAGCTCCCTAGCGGGAAGGAACAATGAGCAGTTCTTC
CDR3 protein: CASSSLAGRNNEQFF

clone size: NA
V gene: TRBV12-3/TRBV12-4
J gene: TRBJ1-2
D gene: NA
CDR3 DNA: TGTGCCAGCAGTTTGGGGGGTGGCTACACCTTC
CDR3 protein: CASSLGGGYTF

clone size: few
V gene: TRBV4-1
J gene: TRBJ2-2
D gene: TRBD1
CDR3 DNA: TGCGCCAGCAGCCAGCGGACAGGGCTCGCCGGGGAGCTGTTTTTT
CDR3 protein: CASSQRTGLAGELFF

clone size: NA
V gene: TRBV28
J gene: TRBJ2-6
D gene: NA
CDR3 DNA: TGTGCCAGCAGTTTTTTTAGCGGCCCCAGGTCTGGGGCCAACGTCCTGACTTTC
CDR3 protein: CASSFFSGPRSGANVLTF

clone size: few
V gene: TRBV19
J gene: TRBJ1-1
D gene: TRBD1
CDR3 DNA: TGTGCCAGTAGTCCACAGGGGTGGGGGAACACTGAAGCTTTCTTT
CDR3 protein: CASSPQGWGNTEAFF

clone size: NA
V gene: TRBV30
J gene: TRBJ1-6
D gene: TRBD1
CDR3 DNA: TGTGCCTGGAGTGGGCAGGGGGTTTCACCCCTCCACTTT
CDR3 protein: CAWSGQGVSPLHF

clone size: NA
V gene: TRBV27
J gene: TRBJ2-1
D gene: NA
CDR3 DNA: TGTGCCAGCAGAGGGGGGGTCAGGGACAATGAGCAGTTCTTC
CDR3 protein: CASRGGVRDNEQFF

clone size: NA
V gene: TRBV5-1
J gene: TRBJ1-1
D gene: NA
CDR3 DNA: TGCGCCAGCAGTGAGCCAGGGGCAACTGAAGCTTTCTTT
CDR3 protein: CASSEPGATEAFF

clone size: few
V gene: TRBV19
J gene: TRBJ2-1
D gene: NA
CDR3 DNA: TGTGCCAGTAGTTCTAGGAGGGGTCGCACTTTCGACAATGAGCAGTTCTTC
CDR3 protein: CASSSRRGRTFDNEQFF

clone size: NA
V gene: TRBV5-5
J gene: TRBJ1-5
D gene: NA
CDR3 DNA: TGTGCCAGCAGCCAACAGGGTCCAGAGAACAATCAGCCCCAGCATTTT
CDR3 protein: CASSQQGPENNQPQHF

clone size: NA
V gene: TRBV5-6
J gene: TRBJ2-7
D gene: TRBD1
CDR3 DNA: TGTGCCAGCAGCCCGGTGACGGGACAGTCCTACGAGCAGTACTTC
CDR3 protein: CASSPVTGQSYEQYF

clone size: few
V gene: TRBV6-8
J gene: TRBJ2-1
D gene: TRBD2
CDR3 DNA: TGTGCCAGCACCCCCCGCGGGAGATACAATGAGCAGTTCTTC
CDR3 protein: CASTPRGRYNEQFF

clone size: NA
V gene: TRBV10-3
J gene: TRBJ2-5
D gene: NA
CDR3 DNA: TGTGCCATCAGTGCGCCCGAGGCCCCCGATGGGGAGACCCAGTACTTC
CDR3 protein: CAISAPEAPDGETQYF

clone size: NA
V gene: TRBV6-2/TRBV6-3
J gene: TRBJ2-7
D gene: NA
CDR3 DNA: TGTGCCAGCAGTTACGACCCAGCAGGCTCCTACGAGCAGTACTTC
CDR3 protein: CASSYDPAGSYEQYF

clone size: NA
V gene: TRBV7-9
J gene: TRBJ1-2
D gene: NA
CDR3 DNA: TGTGCCAGCAGCTCGGACACTAACTATGGCTACACCTTC
CDR3 protein: CASSSDTNYGYTF

clone size: NA
V gene: TRBV9
J gene: TRBJ1-1
D gene: TRBD1
CDR3 DNA: TGTGCCAGCAGCGATACCAGGGGGCAAGGGATGAACACTGAAGCTTTCTTT
CDR3 protein: CASSDTRGQGMNTEAFF

clone size: NA
V gene: TRBV2
J gene: TRBJ2-7
D gene: TRBD2
CDR3 DNA: TGTGCCAGCATTAGAAGCGGGAACTCCTACGAGCAGTACTTC
CDR3 protein: CASIRSGNSYEQYF

clone size: few
V gene: TRBV2
J gene: TRBJ1-2
D gene: TRBD1
CDR3 DNA: TGTGCCAGCAGTGGCCGGGACAGTCCTAACTATGGCTACACCTTC
CDR3 protein: CASSGRDSPNYGYTF

clone size: NA
V gene: TRBV5-1
J gene: TRBJ1-1
D gene: NA
CDR3 DNA: TGCGCCAGCAGCTTGACAGGGACCTGGACAAACACTGAAGCTTTCTTT
CDR3 protein: CASSLTGTWTNTEAFF

clone size: few
V gene: TRBV6-5
J gene: TRBJ1-2
D gene: NA
CDR3 DNA: TGTGCCAGCAGTTCGTATGAGGGAGGGGGGACCTATGGCTACACCTTC
CDR3 protein: CASSSYEGGGTYGYTF

clone size: NA
V gene: TRBV5-1
J gene: TRBJ2-3
D gene: TRBD2
CDR3 DNA: TGCGCCAGCAGCTTGGCCGGACTAGCGGGAGTAGATACGCAGTATTTT
CDR3 protein: CASSLAGLAGVDTQYF

clone size: few
V gene: TRBV27
J gene: TRBJ2-7
D gene: TRBD2
CDR3 DNA: TGTGCCAGCAGTTTTAAAGGCGGGAGGGCCTCCGAGCAGTACTTC
CDR3 protein: CASSFKGGRASEQYF

clone size: NA
V gene: TRBV14
J gene: TRBJ2-7
D gene: TRBD2
CDR3 DNA: TGTGCCAGCAGCCAAGAGGGGCCACTAGTCCCTCAACTAGCGGGAGACCCACACTACGAGCAGTACTTC
CDR3 protein: CASSQEGPLVPQLAGDPHYEQYF

clone size: NA
V gene: TRBV27
J gene: TRBJ2-7
D gene: NA
CDR3 DNA: TGTGCCAGCAGTTTTTATGGGAGCGAGCAGTACTTC
CDR3 protein: CASSFYGSEQYF

clone size: once
V gene: TRBV4-3
J gene: TRBJ2-1
D gene: TRBD2
CDR3 DNA: TGCGCCAGCAGCCGACTAGCGGGAGGGAGCAATGAGCAGTTCTTC
CDR3 protein: CASSRLAGGSNEQFF

clone size: NA
V gene: TRBV6-5
J gene: TRBJ2-2
D gene: NA
CDR3 DNA: TGTGCCAGCTCTCGGAACACCGGGGAGCTGTTTTTT
CDR3 protein: CASSRNTGELFF

clone size: NA
V gene: TRBV29-1
J gene: TRBJ2-3
D gene: NA
CDR3 DNA: TGCAGCGTTAAGGGGGTGAGTGACGGGAACACAGATACGCAGTATTTT
CDR3 protein: CSVKGVSDGNTDTQYF

clone size: few
V gene: TRBV12-3/TRBV12-4
J gene: TRBJ2-7
D gene: TRBD1
CDR3 DNA: TGTGCCAGCTCGGGGACAGGTTACGAGCAGTACTTC
CDR3 protein: CASSGTGYEQYF

clone size: NA
V gene: TRBV28
J gene: TRBJ1-1
D gene: TRBD1
CDR3 DNA: TGTGCCAGCAGACAACAGGGGGCGACTGAAGCTTTCTTT
CDR3 protein: CASRQQGATEAFF

clone size: NA
V gene: TRBV11-1
J gene: TRBJ2-3
D gene: TRBD1
CDR3 DNA: TGTGCCAGCAGTCTACAGGGGCATGGCACAGATACGCAGTATTTT
CDR3 protein: CASSLQGHGTDTQYF

clone size: NA
V gene: TRBV18
J gene: TRBJ1-1
D gene: TRBD1
CDR3 DNA: TGTGCCAGCTCACCGGGACAGGGTAGGGCAACTGAAGCTTTCTTT
CDR3 protein: CASSPGQGRATEAFF

clone size: few
V gene: TRBV7-2
J gene: TRBJ1-1
D gene: NA
CDR3 DNA: TGTGCCAGCAGCTTAGGCTCATCGAGGACTGAAGCTTTCTTT
CDR3 protein: CASSLGSSRTEAFF

clone size: NA
V gene: TRBV19
J gene: TRBJ2-3
D gene: NA
CDR3 DNA: TGTGCCAGTAGCGAACGGGACACCCACAGGGATACGCAGTATTTT
CDR3 protein: CASSERDTHRDTQYF

clone size: NA
V gene: TRBV25-1
J gene: TRBJ1-6
D gene: NA
CDR3 DNA: TGTGCCAGCAGTGACATTTCAGGGAATTCACCCCTCCACTTT
CDR3 protein: CASSDISGNSPLHF

clone size: NA
V gene: TRBV9
J gene: TRBJ1-1
D gene: NA
CDR3 DNA: TGTGCCAGCAGCGAACCCACTGAGAACACTGAAGCTTTCTTT
CDR3 protein: CASSEPTENTEAFF

clone size: NA
V gene: TRBV19
J gene: TRBJ1-2
D gene: NA
CDR3 DNA: TGTGCCAGTAGTATAGCCAGGCAGGACTATGGCTACACCTTC
CDR3 protein: CASSIARQDYGYTF

clone size: once
V gene: TRBV5-1
J gene: TRBJ1-2
D gene: NA
CDR3 DNA: TGCGCCAGCAGCCTGGACTTCTATGGCTACACCTTC
CDR3 protein: CASSLDFYGYTF

clone size: NA
V gene: TRBV27
J gene: TRBJ2-1
D gene: TRBD1
CDR3 DNA: TGTGCCAGCAGTCCATGGACAGGGGGCGGGACTAAGCAGTTCTTC
CDR3 protein: CASSPWTGGGTKQFF

clone size: NA
V gene: TRBV5-5
J gene: TRBJ1-1
D gene: NA
CDR3 DNA: TGTGCCAGCAGCTTGATCGACACCGTATTGAACACTGAAGCTTTCTTT
CDR3 protein: CASSLIDTVLNTEAFF

clone size: NA
V gene: TRBV29-1
J gene: TRBJ2-5
D gene: TRBD1
CDR3 DNA: TGCAGCTCACGACAGGGCGAAGAGACCCAGTACTTC
CDR3 protein: CSSRQGEETQYF

clone size: NA
V gene: TRBV27
J gene: TRBJ2-7
D gene: TRBD2
CDR3 DNA: TGTGCCAGCAGCTCCAAAAAACTAGCGGGAGACGACGAGCAGTACTTC
CDR3 protein: CASSSKKLAGDDEQYF

clone size: once
V gene: TRBV5-4
J gene: TRBJ2-5
D gene: TRBD2
CDR3 DNA: TGTGCCAGCAGCCCGGGACTAGCGGAAGAGACCCAGTACTTC
CDR3 protein: CASSPGLAEETQYF

clone size: NA
V gene: TRBV28
J gene: TRBJ2-2
D gene: NA
CDR3 DNA: TGTGCCAGCAGGGACTTCGAGAACACCGGGGAGCTGTTTTTT
CDR3 protein: CASRDFENTGELFF

clone size: NA
V gene: TRBV3-1/TRBV3-2
J gene: TRBJ2-2
D gene: TRBD2
CDR3 DNA: TGTGCCAGCAGCCCGACTAGCGGGATGGGGACCGGGGAGCTGTTTTTT
CDR3 protein: CASSPTSGMGTGELFF

clone size: NA
V gene: TRBV7-2
J gene: TRBJ2-1
D gene: TRBD2
CDR3 DNA: TGTGCCAGCAGACGGACGGGAGGAAACAATGAGCAGTTCTTC
CDR3 protein: CASRRTGGNNEQFF

clone size: NA
V gene: TRBV28
J gene: TRBJ1-4
D gene: NA
CDR3 DNA: TGTGCCAGCAGTTTGCAATTACCCGGGACAGAAAAACTGTTTTTT
CDR3 protein: CASSLQLPGTEKLFF

clone size: NA
V gene: TRBV5-1
J gene: TRBJ2-1
D gene: TRBD2
CDR3 DNA: TGCGCCAGCAGCTCGGGGACTAGCGGGGCTTACAATGAGCAGTTCTTC
CDR3 protein: CASSSGTSGAYNEQFF

clone size: NA
V gene: TRBV15
J gene: TRBJ1-5
D gene: NA
CDR3 DNA: TGTGCCACCAGCAGGGCGGGTTGGGATCAGCCCCAGCATTTT
CDR3 protein: CATSRAGWDQPQHF

clone size: NA
V gene: TRBV25-1
J gene: TRBJ1-1
D gene: NA
CDR3 DNA: TGTGCCAGCAGTGAGCAATGGTCGGGCACTGAAGCTTTCTTT
CDR3 protein: CASSEQWSGTEAFF

clone size: NA
V gene: TRBV19
J gene: TRBJ2-5
D gene: TRBD2
CDR3 DNA: TGTGCCAGTAGCCGGGAGGGGCGGTGGGAGACCCAGTACTTC
CDR3 protein: CASSREGRWETQYF

clone size: once
V gene: TRBV7-8
J gene: TRBJ2-1
D gene: TRBD1
CDR3 DNA: TGTGCCAGCAGCTTAGGCAGGGGGCTCTACAATGAGCAGTTCTTC
CDR3 protein: CASSLGRGLYNEQFF